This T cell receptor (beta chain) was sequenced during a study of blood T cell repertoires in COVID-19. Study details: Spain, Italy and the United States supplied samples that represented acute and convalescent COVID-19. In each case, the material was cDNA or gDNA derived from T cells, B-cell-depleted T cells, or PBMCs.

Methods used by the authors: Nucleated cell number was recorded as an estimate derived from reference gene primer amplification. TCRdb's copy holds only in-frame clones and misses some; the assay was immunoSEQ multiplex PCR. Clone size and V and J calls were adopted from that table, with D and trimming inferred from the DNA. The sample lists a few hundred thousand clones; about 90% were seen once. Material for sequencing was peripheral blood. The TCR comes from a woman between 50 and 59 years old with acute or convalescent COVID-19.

Written as DNA, the CDR3 is TGCGCCAGCAGCTATAGCGTAGCTAGCACAGATACGCAGTATTTT. Protein product: CASSYSVASTDTQYF. The chain combines TRBV5-1 with TRBJ2-3, with D possibly TRBD2 on 5 matching bases. Germline values: CDR1 SGHRS, CDR2 YFSETQ. The CDR3 has 15 amino acids. Trimming pared 3 bases from V and 0 bases from J, leaving 11 bases between. Drawing the rest from reference TRBV5-1 and TRBJ2-3, the complete variable domain is KAGVTQTPRYLIKTRGQQVTLSCSPISGHRSVSWYQQTPGQGLQFLFEYFSETQRNKGNFPGRFSGRQFSNSRSEMNVSTLELGDSALYLCASSYSVASTDTQYFGPGTRLTVL.